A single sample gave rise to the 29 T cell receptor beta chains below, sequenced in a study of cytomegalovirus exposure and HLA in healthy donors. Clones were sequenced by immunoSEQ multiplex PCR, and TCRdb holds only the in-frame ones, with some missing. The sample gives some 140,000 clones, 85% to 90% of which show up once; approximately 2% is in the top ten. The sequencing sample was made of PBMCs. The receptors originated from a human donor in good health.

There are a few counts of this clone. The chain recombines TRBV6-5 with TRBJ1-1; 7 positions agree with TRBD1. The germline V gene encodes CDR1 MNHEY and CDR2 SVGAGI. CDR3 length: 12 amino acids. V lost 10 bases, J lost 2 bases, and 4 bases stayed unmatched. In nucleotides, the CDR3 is TGTGCCACTAACAGGGGAAACACTGAAGCTTTCTTT. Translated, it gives CATNRGNTEAFF.

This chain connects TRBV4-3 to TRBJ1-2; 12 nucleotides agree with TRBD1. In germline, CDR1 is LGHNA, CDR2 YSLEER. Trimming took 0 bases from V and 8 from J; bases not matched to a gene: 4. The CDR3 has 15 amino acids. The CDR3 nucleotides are TGCGCCAGCAGCCAAGATGGGACAGGGGGCGTGGGCTACACCTTC. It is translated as CASSQDGTGGVGYTF.

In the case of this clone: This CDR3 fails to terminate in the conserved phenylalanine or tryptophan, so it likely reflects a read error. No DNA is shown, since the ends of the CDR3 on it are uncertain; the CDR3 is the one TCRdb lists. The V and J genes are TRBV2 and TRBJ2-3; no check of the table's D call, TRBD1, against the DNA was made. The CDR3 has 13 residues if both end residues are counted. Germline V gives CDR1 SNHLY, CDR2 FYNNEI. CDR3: CASRIAPRDRVEL.

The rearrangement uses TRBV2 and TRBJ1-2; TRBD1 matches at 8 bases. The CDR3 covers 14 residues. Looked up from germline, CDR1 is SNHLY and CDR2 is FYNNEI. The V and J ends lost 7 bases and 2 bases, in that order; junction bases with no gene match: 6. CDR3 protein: CASNSRGPNYGYTF. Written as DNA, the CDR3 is TGTGCCAGCAACTCCAGGGGGCCGAACTATGGCTACACCTTC.

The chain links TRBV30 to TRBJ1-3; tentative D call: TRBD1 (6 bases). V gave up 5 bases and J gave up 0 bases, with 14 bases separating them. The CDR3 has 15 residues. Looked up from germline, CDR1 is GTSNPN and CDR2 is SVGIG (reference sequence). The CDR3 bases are TGTGCCTGGTACCGAGACAGGACCTCTGGAAACACCATATATTTT. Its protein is CAWYRDRTSGNTIYF.

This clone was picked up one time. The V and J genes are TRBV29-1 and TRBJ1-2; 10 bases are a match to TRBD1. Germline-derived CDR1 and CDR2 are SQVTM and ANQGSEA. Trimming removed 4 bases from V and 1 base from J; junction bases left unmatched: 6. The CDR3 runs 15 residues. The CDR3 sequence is CSVGGQGSYNYGYTF. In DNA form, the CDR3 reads TGCAGCGTTGGGGGACAGGGGAGTTATAACTATGGCTACACCTTC.

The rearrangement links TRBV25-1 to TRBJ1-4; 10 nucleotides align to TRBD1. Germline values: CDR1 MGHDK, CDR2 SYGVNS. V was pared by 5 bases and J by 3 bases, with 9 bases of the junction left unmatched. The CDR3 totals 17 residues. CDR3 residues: CASSLDRGSDPNEKLFF. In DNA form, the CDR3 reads TGTGCCAGCAGTCTGGACAGGGGGTCGGACCCTAATGAAAAACTGTTTTTT.

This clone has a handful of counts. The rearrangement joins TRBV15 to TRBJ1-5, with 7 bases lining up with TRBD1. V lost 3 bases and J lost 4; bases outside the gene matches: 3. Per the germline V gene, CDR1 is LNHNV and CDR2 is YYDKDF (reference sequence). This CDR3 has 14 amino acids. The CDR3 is CATSRKTGNQPQHF. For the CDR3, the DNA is TGTGCCACCAGCAGGAAGACAGGGAATCAGCCCCAGCATTTT.

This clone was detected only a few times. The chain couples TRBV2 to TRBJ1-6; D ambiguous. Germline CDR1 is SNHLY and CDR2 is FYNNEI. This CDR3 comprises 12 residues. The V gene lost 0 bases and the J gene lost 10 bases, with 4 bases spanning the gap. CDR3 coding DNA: TGTGCCAGCAGTGAAGCCAGGTCACCCCTCCACTTT. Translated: CASSEARSPLHF.

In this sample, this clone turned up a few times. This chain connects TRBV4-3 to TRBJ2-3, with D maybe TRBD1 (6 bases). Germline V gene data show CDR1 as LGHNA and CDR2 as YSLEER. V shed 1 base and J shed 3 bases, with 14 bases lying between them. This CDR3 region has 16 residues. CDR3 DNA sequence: TGCGCCAGCAGCCAAGTAAAAGGTCAGGGGACAGATACGCAGTATTTT. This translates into CASSQVKGQGTDTQYF.

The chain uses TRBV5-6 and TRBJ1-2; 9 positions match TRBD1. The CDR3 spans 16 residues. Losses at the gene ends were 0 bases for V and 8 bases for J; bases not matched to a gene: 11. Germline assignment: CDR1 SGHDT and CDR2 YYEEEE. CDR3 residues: CASSLESLGTGLGYTF. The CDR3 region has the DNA TGTGCCAGCAGCTTGGAATCATTGGGGACAGGGCTGGGCTACACCTTC. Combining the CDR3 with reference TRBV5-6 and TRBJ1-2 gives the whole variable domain DAGVTQSPTHLIKTRGQQVTLRCSPKSGHDTVSWYQQALGQGPQFIFQYYEEEERQRGNFPDRFSGHQFPNYSSELNVNALLLGDSALYLCASSLESLGTGLGYTFGSGTRLTVV.

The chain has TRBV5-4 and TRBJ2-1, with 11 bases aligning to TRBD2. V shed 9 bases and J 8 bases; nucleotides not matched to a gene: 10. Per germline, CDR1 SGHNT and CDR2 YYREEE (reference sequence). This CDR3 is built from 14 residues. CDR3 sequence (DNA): TGTGCCACTCGTAGCGGGAGGGCCATCGATGAGCAGTTCTTC. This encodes CATRSGRAIDEQFF.

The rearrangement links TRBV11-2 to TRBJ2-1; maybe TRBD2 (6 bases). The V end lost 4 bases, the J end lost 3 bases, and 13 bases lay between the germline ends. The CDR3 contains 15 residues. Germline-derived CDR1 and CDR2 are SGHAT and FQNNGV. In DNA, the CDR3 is TGTGCCAGCAGCTCCGAAGGTAGCGGCTACAATGAGCAGTTCTTC. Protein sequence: CASSSEGSGYNEQFF.

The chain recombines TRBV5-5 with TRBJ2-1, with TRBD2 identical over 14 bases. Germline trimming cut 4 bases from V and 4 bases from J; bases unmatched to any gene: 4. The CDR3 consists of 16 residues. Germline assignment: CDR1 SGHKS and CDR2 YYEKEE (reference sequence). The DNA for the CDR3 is TGTGCCAGCAGCGCGGGACTAGCGGGAGCTTACAATGAGCAGTTCTTC. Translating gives CASSAGLAGAYNEQFF.

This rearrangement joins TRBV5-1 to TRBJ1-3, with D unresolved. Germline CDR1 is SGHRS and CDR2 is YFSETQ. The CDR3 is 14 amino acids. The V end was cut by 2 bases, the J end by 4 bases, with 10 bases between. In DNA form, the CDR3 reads TGCGCCAGCAGCTTCGAGGAGTTAGGAAACACCATATATTTT. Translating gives CASSFEELGNTIYF. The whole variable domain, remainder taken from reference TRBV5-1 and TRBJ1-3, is KAGVTQTPRYLIKTRGQQVTLSCSPISGHRSVSWYQQTPGQGLQFLFEYFSETQRNKGNFPGRFSGRQFSNSRSEMNVSTLELGDSALYLCASSFEELGNTIYFGEGSWLTVV.

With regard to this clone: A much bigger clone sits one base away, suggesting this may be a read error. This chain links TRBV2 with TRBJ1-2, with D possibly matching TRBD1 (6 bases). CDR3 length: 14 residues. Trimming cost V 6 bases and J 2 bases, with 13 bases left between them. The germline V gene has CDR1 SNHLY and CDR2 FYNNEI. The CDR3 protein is CASSPRTANYGYTF. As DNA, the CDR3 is TGTGCCAGCAGCCCCAGGACAGCCAACTATGGCTACACCTTC.

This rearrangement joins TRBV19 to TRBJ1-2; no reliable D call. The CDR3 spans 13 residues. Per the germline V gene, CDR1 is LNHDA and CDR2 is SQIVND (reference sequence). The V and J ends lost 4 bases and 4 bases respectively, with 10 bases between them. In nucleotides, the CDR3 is TGTGCCAGTAGTACCAGAAATATCTATGGCTACACCTTC. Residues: CASSTRNIYGYTF. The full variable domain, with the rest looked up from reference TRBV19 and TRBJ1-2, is DGGITQSPKYLFRKEGQNVTLSCEQNLNHDAMYWYRQDPGQGLRLIYYSQIVNDFQKGDIAEGYSVSREKKESFPLTVTSAQKNPTAFYLCASSTRNIYGYTFGSGTRLTVV.

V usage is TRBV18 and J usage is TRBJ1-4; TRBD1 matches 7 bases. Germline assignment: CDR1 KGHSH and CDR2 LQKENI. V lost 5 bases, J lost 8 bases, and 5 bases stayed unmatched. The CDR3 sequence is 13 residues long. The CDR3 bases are TGTGCCAGCTCATGGGGACAGCTAGAAAAACTGTTTTTT. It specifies CASSWGQLEKLFF.

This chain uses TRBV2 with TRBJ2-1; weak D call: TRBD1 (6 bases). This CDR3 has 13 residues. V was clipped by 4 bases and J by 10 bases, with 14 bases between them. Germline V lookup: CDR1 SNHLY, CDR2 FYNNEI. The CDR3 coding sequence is TGTGCCAGCAGTGTGGGAACAGGGTGGGAGCAGTTCTTC. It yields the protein CASSVGTGWEQFF. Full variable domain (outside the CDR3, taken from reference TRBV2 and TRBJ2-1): EPEVTQTPSHQVTQMGQEVILRCVPISNHLYFYWYRQILGQKVEFLVSFYNNEISEKSEIFDDQFSVERPDGSNFTLKIRSTKLEDSAMYFCASSVGTGWEQFFGPGTRLTVL.

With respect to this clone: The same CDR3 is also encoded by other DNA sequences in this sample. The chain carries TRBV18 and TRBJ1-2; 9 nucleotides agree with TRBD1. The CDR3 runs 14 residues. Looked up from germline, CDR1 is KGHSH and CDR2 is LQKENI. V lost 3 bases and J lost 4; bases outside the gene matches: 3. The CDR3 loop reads CASSPDRGSYGYTF. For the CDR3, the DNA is TGTGCCAGCTCACCGGACAGGGGAAGCTATGGCTACACCTTC.

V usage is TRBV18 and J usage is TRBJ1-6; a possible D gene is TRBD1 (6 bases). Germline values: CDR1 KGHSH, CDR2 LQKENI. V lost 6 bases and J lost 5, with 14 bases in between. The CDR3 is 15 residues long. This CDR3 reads CASSWGRGNNSPLHF. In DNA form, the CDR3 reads TGTGCCAGCTCCTGGGGGCGAGGGAATAATTCACCCCTCCACTTT. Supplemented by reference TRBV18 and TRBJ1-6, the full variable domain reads NAGVMQNPRHLVRRRGQEARLRCSPMKGHSHVYWYRQLPEEGLKFMVYLQKENIIDESGMPKERFSAEFPKEGPSILRIQQVVRGDSAAYFCASSWGRGNNSPLHFGNGTRLTVT.

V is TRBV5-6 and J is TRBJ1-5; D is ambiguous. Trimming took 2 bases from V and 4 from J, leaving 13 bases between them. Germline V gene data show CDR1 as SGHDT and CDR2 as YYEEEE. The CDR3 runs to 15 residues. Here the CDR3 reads CASSLNYERNQPQHF. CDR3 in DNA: TGTGCCAGCAGCTTAAACTACGAGAGGAATCAGCCCCAGCATTTT.

CDR3: CSVVETGGNQPQHF. DNA for the CDR3: TGCAGCGTTGTAGAGACAGGGGGAAATCAGCCCCAGCATTTT. The rearrangement joins TRBV29-1 to TRBJ1-5; 9 positions match TRBD1. CDR1 and CDR2 (germline): SQVTM, ANQGSEA. J lost 4 bases, V lost 4 bases, and 5 bases had no gene match. This CDR3 comprises 14 residues.

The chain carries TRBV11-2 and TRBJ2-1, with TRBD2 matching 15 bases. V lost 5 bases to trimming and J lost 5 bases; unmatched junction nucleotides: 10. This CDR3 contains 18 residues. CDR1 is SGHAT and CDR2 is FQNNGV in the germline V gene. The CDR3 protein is CASSHPGTSGGYHNEQFF. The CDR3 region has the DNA TGTGCCAGCAGCCATCCCGGGACTAGCGGGGGGTACCACAATGAGCAGTTCTTC.

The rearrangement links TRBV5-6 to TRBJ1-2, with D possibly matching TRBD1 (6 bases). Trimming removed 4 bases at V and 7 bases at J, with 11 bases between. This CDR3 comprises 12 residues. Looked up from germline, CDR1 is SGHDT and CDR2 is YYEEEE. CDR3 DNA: TGTGCCAGCAGCCCAGGGGCTGGTGGCTACACCTTC. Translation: CASSPGAGGYTF.

The CDR3 DNA follows: TGTGCCAGCAGTCGTTGGGGCTATAATGAAAAACTGTTTTTT. It is translated as CASSRWGYNEKLFF. V gene TRBV28 combines with J gene TRBJ1-4; maybe TRBD1 (5 bases). The CDR3 is made up of 14 amino acids. V lost 5 bases and J 4 bases, leaving 11 bases between the germline ends. CDR1 and CDR2 from the germline V gene are MDHEN and SYDVKM.

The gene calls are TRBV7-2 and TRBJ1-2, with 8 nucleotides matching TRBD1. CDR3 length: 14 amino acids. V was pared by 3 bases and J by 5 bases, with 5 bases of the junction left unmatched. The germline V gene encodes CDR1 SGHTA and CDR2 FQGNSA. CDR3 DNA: TGTGCCAGCAGCTTCCCAGGGGGCATTTATGGCTACACCTTC. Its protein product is CASSFPGGIYGYTF.

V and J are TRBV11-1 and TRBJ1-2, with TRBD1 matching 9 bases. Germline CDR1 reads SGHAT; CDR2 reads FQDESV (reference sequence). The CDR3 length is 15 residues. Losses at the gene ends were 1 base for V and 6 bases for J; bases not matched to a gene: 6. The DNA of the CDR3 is TGTGCCAGCAGCTTAGTCAATTGGGACAGGGATGGCTACACCTTC. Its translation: CASSLVNWDRDGYTF.

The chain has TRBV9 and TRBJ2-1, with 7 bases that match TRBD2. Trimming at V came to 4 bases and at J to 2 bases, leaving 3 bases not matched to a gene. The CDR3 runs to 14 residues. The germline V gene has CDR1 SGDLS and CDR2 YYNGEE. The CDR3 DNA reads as TGTGCCAGCAGCCTGCGGGAGCCCTACAATGAGCAGTTCTTC. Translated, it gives CASSLREPYNEQFF.